The 6 T cell receptor beta chains presented below share a single source sample, sequenced in a study of cytomegalovirus exposure and HLA in healthy donors. PCR involved 60 Vbeta and 13 Jbeta primers. Some clones are missing from TCRdb's copy, which holds only in-frame ones; the method was immunoSEQ multiplex PCR. The data hold approximately 200,000 clones, with around 80% observed a single time. The specimen sequenced was PBMCs. The receptors shown here come from a man younger than 40 in good health and CMV-seronegative.

This sequence joins TRBV11-2 and TRBJ1-2; D gene uncertain. The CDR3 has 14 residues. The germline CDR1 and CDR2 sequences are SGHAT and FQNNGV. V lost 0 bases and J lost 7, with 12 bases in between. The CDR3 sequence is CASSLDWAGFGYTF. The CDR3 nucleotides read TGTGCCAGCAGCTTAGACTGGGCGGGGTTTGGCTACACCTTC.

This clone was seen a single time. V and J are TRBV6-5 and TRBJ1-2; D gene ambiguous. The V and J ends lost 6 bases and 4 bases respectively, with 12 bases between them. The germline gives CDR1 MNHEY, CDR2 SVGAGI. This CDR3 spans 13 amino acids. Here the CDR3 reads CASSLTPTYGYTF. The CDR3 nucleotides read TGTGCCAGCAGCTTGACTCCCACCTATGGCTACACCTTC.

The table lists this clone with a count of one. CDR3 amino acids: CASSSPLRGGRASLGKDTQYF. For the CDR3, the DNA is TGTGCCAGCAGCTCTCCCCTCCGGGGCGGGAGGGCCTCCCTTGGTAAAGATACGCAGTATTTT. J is TRBJ2-3 and V is TRBV7-3; 9 nucleotides match TRBD2. The CDR3 totals 21 residues. Germline V lookup: CDR1 SGHTA, CDR2 FQGTGA. Germline trimming cut 4 bases from V and 5 bases from J; bases unmatched to any gene: 25.

V is TRBV19 and J is TRBJ2-5, with 8 bases that match TRBD2. The CDR3 runs 13 residues. V shed 3 bases, J shed 8 bases, and the junction held 5 bases outside the gene matches. Germline-derived CDR1 and CDR2 are LNHDA and SQIVND (reference sequence). CDR3 in amino acids: CASSIGTRDTQYF. The DNA for the CDR3 is TGTGCCAGTAGTATCGGGACTAGAGACACCCAGTACTTC.

This rearrangement joins TRBV7-9 to TRBJ1-5; D gene ambiguous. The CDR3 contains 14 residues. Trimming took off 2 bases at V and 3 bases at J, with 8 bases between the two ends. The germline V gene encodes CDR1 SEHNR and CDR2 FQNEAQ (reference sequence). As DNA, the CDR3 is TGTGCCAGCAGCTTAAGTGGCACCAATCAGCCCCAGCATTTT. It yields the protein CASSLSGTNQPQHF.

This chain connects TRBV10-3 to TRBJ2-5; 7 positions agree with TRBD1. V lost 6 bases to trimming and J lost 3 bases; unmatched junction nucleotides: 4. CDR1 and CDR2 from the germline V gene are ENHRY and SYGVKD. The CDR3 length is 13 residues. CDR3 sequence reads: CAIRGTEEETQYF. The CDR3, as DNA: TGTGCCATCAGGGGGACAGAGGAAGAGACCCAGTACTTC.